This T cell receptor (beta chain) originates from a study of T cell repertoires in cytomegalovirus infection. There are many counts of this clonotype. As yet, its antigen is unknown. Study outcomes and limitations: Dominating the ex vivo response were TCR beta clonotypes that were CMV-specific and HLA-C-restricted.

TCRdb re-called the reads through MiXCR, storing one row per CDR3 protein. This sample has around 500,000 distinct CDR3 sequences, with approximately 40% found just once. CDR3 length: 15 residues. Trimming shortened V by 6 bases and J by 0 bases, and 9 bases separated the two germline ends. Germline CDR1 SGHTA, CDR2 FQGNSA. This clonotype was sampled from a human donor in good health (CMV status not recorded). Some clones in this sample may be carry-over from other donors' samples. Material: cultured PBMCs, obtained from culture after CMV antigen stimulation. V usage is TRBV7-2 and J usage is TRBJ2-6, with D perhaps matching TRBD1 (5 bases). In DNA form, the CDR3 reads TGTGCCAGCAGTTCCGACAGCTCTGGGGCCAACGTCCTGACTTTC. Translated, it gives CASSSDSSGANVLTF.